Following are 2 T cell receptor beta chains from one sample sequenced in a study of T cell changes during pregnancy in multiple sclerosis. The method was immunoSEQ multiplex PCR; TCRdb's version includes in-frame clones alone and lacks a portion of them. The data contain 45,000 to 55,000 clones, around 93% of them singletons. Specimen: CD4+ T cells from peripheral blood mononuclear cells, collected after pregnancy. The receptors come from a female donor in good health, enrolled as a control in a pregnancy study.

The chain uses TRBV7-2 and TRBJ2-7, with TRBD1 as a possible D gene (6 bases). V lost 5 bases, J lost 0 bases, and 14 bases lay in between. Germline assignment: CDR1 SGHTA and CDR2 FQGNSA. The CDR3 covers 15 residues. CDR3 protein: CASSPTRGDSYEQYF. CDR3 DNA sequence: TGTGCCAGCAGCCCAACCAGGGGAGACTCCTACGAGCAGTACTTC.

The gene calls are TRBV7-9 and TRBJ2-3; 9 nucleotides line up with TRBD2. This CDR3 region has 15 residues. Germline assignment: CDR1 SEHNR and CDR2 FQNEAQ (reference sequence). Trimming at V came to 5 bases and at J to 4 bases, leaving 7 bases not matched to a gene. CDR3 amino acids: CASSAAGGQSDTQYF. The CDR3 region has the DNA TGTGCCAGCAGCGCCGCGGGGGGGCAGTCAGATACGCAGTATTTT.